Listed below are T cell receptor beta chains from one sample, sequenced in a study of breast tumors, draining lymph nodes, adjacent tissues. TCRdb called the multiplex PCR reads again in MiXCR, with one record for every CDR3 protein. The sample has a few hundred thousand distinct CDR3 sequences, less than 45% seen once. Sequencing was performed on axillary lymph node tissue. The receptors stem from a female donor with breast cancer. Some clones in this sample may be carry-over from other donors' samples. Both conserved end residues are part of each CDR3. D genes are given only for firm matches. A clone size is listed for some rows: how often the clone was seen (once, few, many), or a class if it is expanded.

v_gene: TRBV6-1
abundance: many
d_gene: TRBD1
j_gene: TRBJ1-2
CDR3aa: CASILDRNYGYTF
CDR3nt: TGTGCCAGCATTCTGGACAGGAACTATGGCTACACCTTC

v_gene: TRBV6-1
abundance: many
d_gene: TRBD2
j_gene: TRBJ2-1
CDR3aa: CASSELASGRFRLSYNEQFF
CDR3nt: TGTGCCAGCAGTGAATTGGCTAGCGGGAGGTTTCGGCTCTCCTACAATGAGCAGTTCTTC

v_gene: TRBV20-1
abundance: many
d_gene: TRBD2
j_gene: TRBJ2-7
CDR3aa: CSVLAGSSYEQYF
CDR3nt: TGCAGTGTACTAGCGGGGTCGTCCTACGAGCAGTACTTC

v_gene: TRBV7-8
abundance: many
d_gene: TRBD2
j_gene: TRBJ2-7
CDR3aa: CASSFGGEDYEQYF
CDR3nt: TGTGCCAGCAGCTTCGGGGGGGAAGACTACGAGCAGTACTTC

v_gene: TRBV20-1
abundance: NA
d_gene: NA
j_gene: TRBJ1-1
CDR3aa: CSASDGNGDEAFF
CDR3nt: TGCAGTGCTAGTGACGGGAACGGGGATGAAGCTTTCTTT

v_gene: TRBV7-3
abundance: many
d_gene: NA
j_gene: TRBJ2-3
CDR3aa: CASSPPGITDTQYF
CDR3nt: TGTGCCAGCAGCCCCCCCGGGATCACAGATACGCAGTATTTT

v_gene: TRBV20-1
abundance: once
d_gene: TRBD1
j_gene: TRBJ1-6
CDR3aa: CSALHGTANSPLHF
CDR3nt: TGCAGTGCTCTACACGGGACAGCTAATTCACCCCTCCACTTT

v_gene: TRBV5-5
abundance: NA
d_gene: NA
j_gene: TRBJ2-7
CDR3aa: CASSLSGLGVGEQYF
CDR3nt: TGTGCCAGCAGCCTTTCGGGGCTAGGAGTGGGAGAGCAGTACTTC

v_gene: TRBV28
abundance: many
d_gene: TRBD2
j_gene: TRBJ2-1
CDR3aa: CASRGLADYNEQFF
CDR3nt: TGTGCCAGCAGGGGACTAGCGGATTACAATGAGCAGTTCTTC

v_gene: TRBV6-1
abundance: many
d_gene: NA
j_gene: TRBJ1-2
CDR3aa: CASTLHSYGYTF
CDR3nt: TGTGCCAGCACACTTCATAGCTATGGCTACACCTTC

v_gene: TRBV5-4
abundance: few
d_gene: NA
j_gene: TRBJ2-5
CDR3aa: CATAGSSAIGETQYF
CDR3nt: TGTGCCACCGCCGGGTCTAGCGCGATTGGGGAGACCCAGTACTTC

v_gene: TRBV19
abundance: NA
d_gene: NA
j_gene: TRBJ1-6
CDR3aa: CASSRGSRSYNSPLHF
CDR3nt: TGTGCCAGTAGTAGAGGCTCTAGGTCCTATAATTCACCCCTCCACTTT

v_gene: TRBV30
abundance: many
d_gene: NA
j_gene: TRBJ1-4
CDR3aa: CAWSEAVDKLFF
CDR3nt: TGTGCCTGGAGTGAGGCGGTTGACAAACTGTTTTTT

v_gene: TRBV14
abundance: many
d_gene: NA
j_gene: TRBJ2-5
CDR3aa: CASSQSRVGETQSF
CDR3nt: TGTGCCAGCAGCCAATCTAGGGTAGGGGAGACCCAGTCCTTC

v_gene: TRBV10-3
abundance: NA
d_gene: NA
j_gene: TRBJ1-1
CDR3aa: CAIRDGTSNTEAFF
CDR3nt: TGTGCCATCAGAGACGGGACAAGCAACACTGAAGCTTTCTTT

v_gene: TRBV19
abundance: many
d_gene: TRBD1
j_gene: TRBJ1-5
CDR3aa: CASSTYDRGNQPQHF
CDR3nt: TGTGCCAGTAGTACCTACGACAGGGGCAATCAGCCCCAGCATTTT

v_gene: TRBV12-3/TRBV12-4
abundance: many
d_gene: NA
j_gene: TRBJ1-4
CDR3aa: CASRGDEAATNEKLFF
CDR3nt: TGTGCCAGCAGGGGGGATGAGGCTGCAACTAATGAAAAACTGTTTTTT

v_gene: TRBV15
abundance: NA
d_gene: TRBD2
j_gene: TRBJ2-3
CDR3aa: CATSRKLAAGSTDTQYF
CDR3nt: TGTGCCACCAGCAGAAAACTAGCGGCGGGGAGCACAGATACGCAGTATTTT

v_gene: TRBV2
abundance: once
d_gene: NA
j_gene: TRBJ1-5
CDR3aa: CASSDGTSSRETQHF
CDR3nt: TGTGCCAGCAGTGATGGGACTAGCTCGAGAGAGACCCAGCATTTT

v_gene: TRBV27
abundance: few
d_gene: NA
j_gene: TRBJ1-5
CDR3aa: CASRLGSGNQPQHF
CDR3nt: TGTGCCAGCAGGTTGGGATCTGGCAATCAGCCCCAGCATTTT

v_gene: TRBV6-1
abundance: many
d_gene: NA
j_gene: TRBJ1-6
CDR3aa: CASSDNTRANSPLHF
CDR3nt: TGTGCCAGCAGTGATAATACCAGGGCGAATTCACCCCTCCACTTT

v_gene: TRBV5-1
abundance: NA
d_gene: TRBD1
j_gene: TRBJ2-2
CDR3aa: CASSLTPGQGETGELFF
CDR3nt: TGCGCCAGCAGTCTTACCCCGGGACAGGGGGAAACCGGGGAGCTGTTTTTT

v_gene: TRBV4-1
abundance: many
d_gene: TRBD1
j_gene: TRBJ2-7
CDR3aa: CASSPSRTGYEQYF
CDR3nt: TGCGCCAGCAGCCCCTCCCGGACAGGCTACGAGCAGTACTTC

v_gene: TRBV11-2
abundance: many
d_gene: NA
j_gene: TRBJ2-7
CDR3aa: CASSLAPGSYEQYF
CDR3nt: TGTGCCAGCAGCTTAGCTCCAGGTTCCTACGAGCAGTACTTC

v_gene: TRBV7-2
abundance: NA
d_gene: TRBD1
j_gene: TRBJ1-1
CDR3aa: CASSLTGRRENTEAFF
CDR3nt: TGTGCCAGCAGCTTGACAGGGAGGAGAGAGAACACTGAAGCTTTCTTT

v_gene: TRBV5-4
abundance: many
d_gene: NA
j_gene: TRBJ1-2
CDR3aa: CASSRPSNYGYTF
CDR3nt: TGTGCCAGCAGCCGGCCTTCTAACTATGGCTACACCTTC

v_gene: TRBV7-9
abundance: many
d_gene: NA
j_gene: TRBJ2-2
CDR3aa: CASSSREGELFF
CDR3nt: TGTGCCAGCAGCTCCAGGGAGGGGGAGCTGTTTTTT

v_gene: TRBV6-1
abundance: NA
d_gene: NA
j_gene: TRBJ2-3
CDR3aa: CASIHRAYSTDTQYF
CDR3nt: TGTGCCAGCATCCATCGAGCCTATAGCACAGATACGCAGTATTTT

v_gene: TRBV9
abundance: NA
d_gene: TRBD2
j_gene: TRBJ2-3
CDR3aa: CASSVGGTSGTDTRYF
CDR3nt: TGTGCCAGCAGCGTAGGGGGGACTAGCGGCACAGATACGCGGTATTTT

v_gene: TRBV2
abundance: many
d_gene: NA
j_gene: TRBJ2-3
CDR3aa: CASRDTQYF
CDR3nt: TGTGCCAGCAGAGATACGCAGTATTTT

v_gene: TRBV5-6
abundance: medium-sized
d_gene: NA
j_gene: TRBJ1-2
CDR3aa: CASSLVRQGRNGYTF
CDR3nt: TGTGCCAGCAGCTTGGTCCGGCAGGGACGGAATGGCTACACCTTC

v_gene: TRBV11-1
abundance: many
d_gene: TRBD1
j_gene: TRBJ2-6
CDR3aa: CASRRGQGALSGANVLTF
CDR3nt: TGTGCCAGCAGAAGGGGACAGGGGGCGCTTTCTGGGGCCAACGTCCTGACTTTC

v_gene: TRBV11-1
abundance: few
d_gene: NA
j_gene: TRBJ2-1
CDR3aa: CASSSTRVYNEQFF
CDR3nt: TGTGCCAGCAGCTCGACTAGGGTCTACAATGAGCAGTTCTTC

v_gene: TRBV11-2
abundance: NA
d_gene: TRBD1
j_gene: TRBJ1-2
CDR3aa: CASSLGAGGDYGYTF
CDR3nt: TGTGCCAGCAGCTTAGGGGCAGGGGGAGACTATGGCTACACCTTC

v_gene: TRBV7-2
abundance: many
d_gene: NA
j_gene: TRBJ1-5
CDR3aa: CASTEQVTQPQHF
CDR3nt: TGTGCCAGTACCGAACAGGTAACTCAGCCCCAGCATTTT

v_gene: TRBV4-3
abundance: NA
d_gene: NA
j_gene: TRBJ2-5
CDR3aa: CASSQVMYQETQYF
CDR3nt: TGCGCCAGCAGCCAAGTAATGTACCAAGAGACCCAGTACTTC

v_gene: TRBV10-3
abundance: many
d_gene: TRBD2
j_gene: TRBJ2-1
CDR3aa: CAISRAGAYNEQFF
CDR3nt: TGTGCCATCAGCCGAGCGGGAGCCTACAATGAGCAGTTCTTC

v_gene: TRBV7-3
abundance: once
d_gene: NA
j_gene: TRBJ2-5
CDR3aa: CASSFIPQTQYF
CDR3nt: TGTGCCAGCAGCTTTATTCCGCAGACCCAGTACTTC

v_gene: TRBV20-1
abundance: many
d_gene: TRBD1
j_gene: TRBJ1-2
CDR3aa: CSAKGGDRGPYGYTF
CDR3nt: TGCAGTGCCAAGGGCGGAGACAGGGGTCCCTATGGCTACACCTTC

v_gene: TRBV14
abundance: many
d_gene: NA
j_gene: TRBJ1-4
CDR3aa: CASSQDTTGPSNEKLFF
CDR3nt: TGTGCCAGCAGCCAAGATACAACCGGGCCTAGTAATGAAAAACTGTTTTTT

v_gene: TRBV19
abundance: many
d_gene: TRBD2
j_gene: TRBJ2-3
CDR3aa: CASSIAGGSVNTQYF
CDR3nt: TGTGCCAGTAGTATTGCGGGGGGGAGTGTAAATACGCAGTATTTT

v_gene: TRBV12-3/TRBV12-4
abundance: many
d_gene: NA
j_gene: TRBJ2-2
CDR3aa: CASSFVEGYGELFF
CDR3nt: TGTGCCAGCAGTTTTGTGGAGGGATACGGGGAGCTGTTTTTT

v_gene: TRBV7-6
abundance: many
d_gene: NA
j_gene: TRBJ2-1
CDR3aa: CASSLGGLTDYNEQFF
CDR3nt: TGTGCCAGCAGCTTAGGAGGTCTAACAGACTACAATGAGCAGTTCTTC

v_gene: TRBV7-3
abundance: NA
d_gene: TRBD2
j_gene: TRBJ2-3
CDR3aa: CASSAEVRLAGGLDTQYF
CDR3nt: TGTGCCAGCAGCGCAGAGGTGAGACTAGCGGGAGGCCTAGATACGCAGTATTTT

v_gene: TRBV20-1
abundance: many
d_gene: NA
j_gene: TRBJ2-7
CDR3aa: CSASMHLEQYF
CDR3nt: TGCAGTGCTAGTATGCACCTCGAGCAGTACTTC

v_gene: TRBV5-8
abundance: many
d_gene: NA
j_gene: TRBJ1-6
CDR3aa: CASSLANEVGSPLHF
CDR3nt: TGTGCCAGCAGCTTGGCCAACGAGGTCGGTTCACCCCTCCACTTT

v_gene: TRBV10-3
abundance: NA
d_gene: TRBD2
j_gene: TRBJ2-1
CDR3aa: CAIRRGDYNEQFF
CDR3nt: TGTGCCATCAGGCGGGGGGACTACAATGAGCAGTTCTTC

v_gene: TRBV5-1
abundance: NA
d_gene: NA
j_gene: TRBJ2-3
CDR3aa: CASSLVGGIHNEQYF
CDR3nt: TGCGCCAGCAGCTTGGTGGGCGGGATCCACAATGAGCAGTATTTT

v_gene: TRBV20-1
abundance: many
d_gene: NA
j_gene: TRBJ1-2
CDR3aa: CSANARGGYGYTF
CDR3nt: TGCAGTGCCAACGCCCGGGGGGGGTATGGCTACACCTTC

v_gene: TRBV20-1
abundance: NA
d_gene: NA
j_gene: TRBJ2-7
CDR3aa: CSAPLAGAIATQYFGPGIYEQYF
CDR3nt: NA

v_gene: TRBV6-5
abundance: NA
d_gene: TRBD2
j_gene: TRBJ2-2
CDR3aa: CASSPSTGGSSRELFF
CDR3nt: TGTGCCAGCAGTCCGTCGACGGGAGGGTCTTCCCGGGAGCTGTTTTTT

v_gene: TRBV12-3/TRBV12-4
abundance: many
d_gene: NA
j_gene: TRBJ1-6
CDR3aa: CASRRGRENSPLHF
CDR3nt: TGTGCCAGCCGCCGGGGTAGGGAGAATTCACCCCTCCACTTT

v_gene: TRBV5-6
abundance: many
d_gene: TRBD1
j_gene: TRBJ1-4
CDR3aa: CASSFGQGIATNEKLFF
CDR3nt: TGTGCCAGCAGCTTCGGACAGGGGATCGCAACTAATGAAAAACTGTTTTTT

v_gene: TRBV7-9
abundance: NA
d_gene: NA
j_gene: TRBJ1-1
CDR3aa: CASSPQGTEAFF
CDR3nt: TGTGCCAGCAGCCCGCAGGGGACTGAAGCTTTCTTT